This passage covers 22 T cell receptor beta chains from one sample sequenced in a study of T cells in Graves' hyperthyroidism and ophthalmopathy (dated by TCRdb to between 2017 and 2020). Libraries were built with multiplex PCR. Sequenced on an Illumina HiSeq 2000. The TCR beta CDR3 regions were amplified from the RNA transcripts. For the first round of RT-PCR on the TCR CDR3, the HTBI primer set was used together with the Qiagen OneStep RT-PCR kit. The raw public reads went through TCRdb reprocessing: fastp at Q25, MiXCR clone calling, in-frame beta chains kept. Each CDR3 protein appears once, grouped with its most common genes and DNA. The sample contains about 720,000 distinct CDR3 sequences, 18% of them found a single time. The top ten clones comprise over 15% of the sample. What was sequenced was blood. The receptors here all came from a woman aged 50 to 60 with Graves' hyperthyroidism that later progressed to Graves' ophthalmopathy.

V usage is TRBV5-1 and J usage is TRBJ1-1; D may be TRBD1 (6 bases). The V gene's germline CDR1 is SGHRS and CDR2 YFSETQ. The length of the CDR3 is 11 residues. The germline V and J ends were trimmed by 4 bases and 7 bases, with 8 bases remaining between them. In nucleotides, the CDR3 is TGCGCCAGCAGCCAGGGGCGTGAAGCTTTCTTT. Translation gives CASSQGREAFF.

This clonotype was seen ten or more times. V usage is TRBV3-1 and J usage is TRBJ1-2, with no clear D. Germline CDR1 is LGHDT and CDR2 is YNNKEL (reference sequence). The ends were cut back, 0 bases at V and 4 bases at J, with 12 bases in the middle. CDR3 size: 15 residues. The DNA for the CDR3 is TGTGCCAGCAGCCAAGAGACCACTGCTTTCTATGGCTACACCTTC. Protein product: CASSQETTAFYGYTF.

As regards this clonotype: It may be a read error: a sequence one base away is much more abundant. This chain connects TRBV7-2 to TRBJ2-1; weak D call: TRBD2 (6 bases). Germline assignment: CDR1 SGHTA and CDR2 FQGNSA. This CDR3 contains 16 residues. Here the CDR3 reads CASSLGGVPSYNDQFF. The CDR3 DNA reads TGTGCCAGCAGCTTAGGGGGGGTCCCCTCCTACAATGATCAGTTCTTC. Full variable domain (rest looked up from reference TRBV7-2 and TRBJ2-1): GAGVSQSPSNKVTEKGKDVELRCDPISGHTALYWYRQSLGQGLEFLIYFQGNSAPDKSGLPSDRFSAERTGGSVSTLTIQRTQQEDSAVYLCASSLGGVPSYNDQFFGPGTRLTVL.

This clonotype has ten or more counts. This rearrangement joins TRBV2 to TRBJ1-1, with 7 bases fitting TRBD1. Germline trimming cut 6 bases from V and 4 bases from J; bases unmatched to any gene: 11. Germline values: CDR1 SNHLY, CDR2 FYNNEI. The length of the CDR3 is 15 residues. In DNA, the CDR3 is TGTGCCAGCAGAGACAGCCACAGGGGTAGCACTGAAGCTTTCTTT. Amino acid sequence: CASRDSHRGSTEAFF.

The chain couples TRBV3-1 to TRBJ2-5; D remains unclear. The CDR3 contains 17 residues. Looked up from germline, CDR1 is LGHDT and CDR2 is YNNKEL (reference sequence). The V gene lost 0 bases and the J gene lost 7 bases, with 21 bases spanning the gap. The CDR3 here is CASSQEAYSSPRGTQYF. DNA for the CDR3: TGTGCCAGCAGCCAAGAGGCCTACTCGTCACCAAGAGGGACCCAGTACTTC.

V and J are TRBV18 and TRBJ2-7, with D tentatively TRBD1 (5 bases). Trimming left V 3 bases short and J 2 bases short, with 14 bases between. CDR3 size: 15 residues. CDR1 KGHSH and CDR2 LQKENI come from the germline V gene. CDR3 bases: TGTGCCAGCTCACCTTCAGACAGAAGAGCCTACGAGCAGTACTTC. Protein: CASSPSDRRAYEQYF.

This clonotype came up a few times. J is TRBJ1-1 and V is TRBV27; the D gene is possibly TRBD1 (5 bases). Germline V gene lookup returns CDR1 MNHEY and CDR2 SMNVEV (reference sequence). V was clipped by 5 bases and J by 9 bases, with 22 bases between them. This CDR3 region has 15 residues. CDR3 region: CASSPSEARGTKAFF. CDR3 DNA: TGTGCCAGCAGTCCCTCGGAGGCCCGTGGGACTAAAGCTTTCTTT.

This clonotype was found many times. The chain couples TRBV14 to TRBJ1-1, with D perhaps TRBD1 (5 bases). CDR1 and CDR2 (germline): SGHDN, FVKESK. Trimming pared 0 bases from V and 10 bases from J, leaving 15 bases between. The CDR3 contains 14 residues. The CDR3 sequence: CASSQDWQGGVAFF. The CDR3 nucleotides read TGTGCCAGCAGCCAAGATTGGCAGGGCGGGGTAGCTTTCTTT.

This clonotype was picked up a small number of times. The chain joins TRBV6-1 to TRBJ2-3; a weak D match, TRBD2 (5 bases). The CDR3 extends over 16 amino acids. The germline V gene encodes CDR1 MNHNS and CDR2 SASEGT. Deletions cut 5 bases from V and 1 base from J, with 16 bases between. The CDR3 is CASSFGFGGGTDTQYF. CDR3 nucleotides: TGTGCCAGCAGTTTTGGCTTTGGAGGTGGCACAGATACGCAGTATTTT.

Concerning this clonotype itself: A much more abundant neighbour one base away suggests this may be a read error. The chain uses TRBV2 and TRBJ2-3, with D possibly TRBD2 on 5 matching bases. The germline gives CDR1 SNHLY, CDR2 FYNNEI. Trimming removed 5 bases at V and 4 bases at J, with 16 bases between. This CDR3 spans 15 amino acids. CDR3 nucleotides: TGTGCCAGCAGTATAAGCGGAGAGGCGGCAGATACGCAGTATTTT. Translated, it gives CASSISGEAADTQYF.

This clonotype was recorded a few times. This CDR3 reads CASRTGTGVTDTQYF. The CDR3 nucleotides are TGTGCCAGCAGAACCGGGACAGGGGTGACAGATACGCAGTATTTT. The chain is built from TRBV12-3 or TRBV12-4 and TRBJ2-3; 10 positions agree with TRBD1. V was pared by 6 bases and J by 3 bases, with 6 bases of the junction left unmatched. The CDR3 extends over 15 amino acids.

A few counts support this clonotype. The gene calls are TRBV7-8 and TRBJ1-6; 9 bases fit TRBD1. Germline CDR1 SGHVS, CDR2 FQNEAQ. The ends lost 5 bases at V and 7 bases at J; junction bases unmatched: 6. The CDR3 is 15 amino acids. The CDR3 is CASSAWTGENSPLHF. The CDR3 nucleotides read TGTGCCAGCAGCGCCTGGACAGGGGAGAATTCACCCCTCCACTTT.

The J gene is TRBJ2-6, the V gene TRBV6-4; D is unclear. Germline V gives CDR1 MRHNA, CDR2 SNTAGT. The CDR3 runs 13 residues. Trimming removed 7 bases from V and 0 bases from J, with 4 bases in between. Here the CDR3 reads CASKASGANVLTF. The DNA for the CDR3 is TGTGCCAGCAAGGCCTCTGGGGCCAACGTCCTGACTTTC.

This chain connects TRBV10-3 to TRBJ2-2, with TRBD2 identical over 8 bases. The CDR3 is made up of 14 amino acids. Germline CDR1 and CDR2: ENHRY and SYGVKD. The ends lost 3 bases at V and 5 bases at J; junction bases unmatched: 2. This CDR3 reads CAISDLAGTGELFF. As DNA, the CDR3 is TGTGCCATCAGTGACCTAGCGGGTACCGGGGAGCTGTTTTTT.

The genes are TRBV5-1 and TRBJ2-5, with TRBD1 matching over 8 bases. This CDR3 contains 16 residues. Germline V gene sequence: CDR1 SGHRS, CDR2 YFSETQ. V lost 4 bases to trimming and J lost 1 base; unmatched junction nucleotides: 9. The CDR3 loop reads CASSQGQGSFQETQYF. Here the CDR3 DNA reads TGCGCCAGCAGCCAAGGACAGGGCAGCTTCCAAGAGACCCAGTACTTC.

The rearrangement links TRBV9 to TRBJ2-2, with TRBD2 matching over 9 bases. Looked up from germline, CDR1 is SGDLS and CDR2 is YYNGEE. The junction had 5 bases not matched to a gene; V was cut back by 3 bases and J by 2 bases. The CDR3 spans 16 residues. This chain's CDR3 is CASSAGTSRNTGELFF. CDR3 nucleotides: TGTGCCAGCAGCGCGGGGACTAGCCGAAACACCGGGGAGCTGTTTTTT.

This clonotype was found many times. V is TRBV7-2 and J is TRBJ2-1; D perhaps matches TRBD2 (5 bases). The germline V gene has CDR1 SGHTA and CDR2 FQGNSA. This CDR3 has 14 amino acids. Deletions cut 3 bases from V and 7 bases from J, with 13 bases between. The CDR3 nucleotides are TGTGCCAGCAGCTTTAGGGTTTCGGGAAATGAGCAGTTCTTC. Translating gives CASSFRVSGNEQFF.

The V gene is TRBV6-1, the J gene TRBJ2-4, with D possibly TRBD1 on 6 matching bases. The V and J ends lost 4 bases and 0 bases respectively, with 22 bases between them. Germline CDR1 and CDR2: MNHNS and SASEGT. The CDR3 extends over 19 amino acids. CDR3 coding DNA: TGTGCCAGCAGTGGGTGGGACAACCTCAGAGGGTTAGCCAAAAACATTCAGTACTTC. Protein: CASSGWDNLRGLAKNIQYF.

The chain recombines TRBV19 with TRBJ1-4; D remains unclear. Per the germline V gene, CDR1 is LNHDA and CDR2 is SQIVND (reference sequence). V lost 2 bases and J lost 2, with 9 bases in between. The CDR3 extends over 15 amino acids. This chain's CDR3 is CASSIFGETNEKLFF. The CDR3 DNA reads as TGTGCCAGTAGTATATTTGGGGAGACTAATGAAAAACTGTTTTTT.

This clonotype was picked up a small number of times. The rearrangement uses TRBV12-3 or TRBV12-4 and TRBJ1-6, with unresolved D. CDR3 length equals 14 residues. Trimming removed 2 bases from V and 6 bases from J, with 8 bases in between. The CDR3 is CASSLRGFNSPLHF. CDR3 nucleotides: TGTGCCAGCAGTTTACGAGGTTTTAATTCACCCCTCCACTTT.

This clonotype came up many times. The chain uses TRBV28 and TRBJ1-5; D possibly corresponds to TRBD1 (6 bases). The CDR3 sequence is 15 residues long. Germline V gene lookup returns CDR1 MDHEN and CDR2 SYDVKM. Trimming took off 5 bases at V and 2 bases at J, with 13 bases between the two ends. The CDR3: CASSAQGLGNQPQHF. CDR3 in DNA: TGTGCCAGCAGTGCGCAGGGGCTCGGCAATCAGCCCCAGCATTTT.

This clonotype showed up just a few times. The chain is built from TRBV3-1 and TRBJ2-5, with D hard to call. Trimming stripped 2 bases from V and 0 bases from J, with 7 bases between. CDR1 LGHDT and CDR2 YNNKEL come from the germline V gene (reference sequence). The CDR3 is made up of 14 amino acids. CDR3 sequence: CASSQSLYQETQYF. CDR3 bases: TGTGCCAGCAGCCAATCCCTGTACCAAGAGACCCAGTACTTC.